The 27 T cell receptor beta chains presented below share a single source sample, sequenced in a study of T cell clones after liver transplantation. Measured with immunoSEQ multiplex PCR; TCRdb has only the in-frame clones, and not every one. The sample includes about 17,000 clones, 75% to 85% of them seen just once. This sample comprised CD8+ T cells from blood, obtained about 50 months after liver transplant. The receptors were sampled from a human patient who received a liver transplant. Some T cells may have come from the graft donor.

V and J are TRBV4-1 and TRBJ2-5, with a weak D call TRBD2 (5 bases). The CDR3 has 15 residues. Per the germline V gene, CDR1 is MGHRA and CDR2 is YSYEKL. The V end was cut by 4 bases, the J end by 1 base, with 13 bases between. The CDR3 DNA reads as TGCGCCAGCAGCCTACGACCAGCGGTCCAAGAGACCCAGTACTTC. It is translated as CASSLRPAVQETQYF.

This chain links TRBV5-6 with TRBJ2-7; 8 bases are shared with TRBD1. J lost 3 bases, V lost 7 bases, and 6 bases had no gene match. Germline CDR1 and CDR2: SGHDT and YYEEEE. The CDR3 consists of 13 residues. Here the CDR3 reads CASGDRLDYEQYF. Here the CDR3 DNA reads TGTGCCAGCGGGGACAGGCTTGACTACGAGCAGTACTTC.

The chain links TRBV11-1 to TRBJ2-7, with 10 bases fitting TRBD1. J was trimmed by 2 bases and V by 3 bases; bases with no gene match: 1. The CDR3 is 14 residues long. Germline assignment: CDR1 SGHAT and CDR2 FQDESV (reference sequence). The CDR3, as DNA: TGTGCCAGCAGCTTCGGGACAGGGGCCTACGAGCAGTACTTC. Amino acid sequence: CASSFGTGAYEQYF.

This clone was seen once. The gene calls are TRBV5-1 and TRBJ2-3; D remains unclear. V gave up 1 base and J gave up 1 base, with 10 bases separating them. Per germline, CDR1 SGHRS and CDR2 YFSETQ. The CDR3 consists of 15 residues. The CDR3, as DNA: TGCGCCAGCAGCTTGATCCGCTTGGGCACAGATACGCAGTATTTT. This codes for CASSLIRLGTDTQYF.

The chain joins TRBV6-5 to TRBJ2-3; 7 bases map to TRBD2. With 0 bases clipped from V and 4 bases from J, the junction kept 7 bases outside the gene matches. The CDR3 consists of 16 residues. Per germline, CDR1 MNHEY and CDR2 SVGAGI. The CDR3 protein is CASSYSIGRAPDTQYF. The CDR3 coding sequence is TGTGCCAGCAGTTACTCGATTGGGAGGGCTCCAGATACGCAGTATTTT.

This chain uses TRBV9 with TRBJ2-1, with 7 bases fitting TRBD1. Germline V CDR1 and CDR2: SGDLS, YYNGEE. V was clipped by 0 bases and J by 2 bases; unmatched bases: 2. The CDR3 covers 15 residues. The CDR3 here is CASSVGGGPYNEQFF. CDR3 DNA: TGTGCCAGCAGCGTAGGAGGGGGCCCCTACAATGAGCAGTTCTTC.

This clone was detected only a few times. The rearrangement uses TRBV2 and TRBJ1-2; 8 bases line up with TRBD1. CDR3 length: 18 residues. Germline trimming cut 3 bases from V and 3 bases from J; bases unmatched to any gene: 15. CDR1 and CDR2 (germline): SNHLY, FYNNEI. The chain's CDR3 is CASSDGQGGSYFDYGYTF. The CDR3 nucleotides read TGTGCCAGCAGTGACGGACAGGGCGGCTCCTATTTTGACTATGGCTACACCTTC. Drawing the rest from reference TRBV2 and TRBJ1-2, the complete variable domain is EPEVTQTPSHQVTQMGQEVILRCVPISNHLYFYWYRQILGQKVEFLVSFYNNEISEKSEIFDDQFSVERPDGSNFTLKIRSTKLEDSAMYFCASSDGQGGSYFDYGYTFGSGTRLTVV.

The chain uses TRBV9 and TRBJ2-7, with no clear D. Trimming cost V 3 bases and J 5 bases, with 12 bases left between them. The germline V gene has CDR1 SGDLS and CDR2 YYNGEE. The length of the CDR3 is 13 residues. CDR3 protein: CASSASDVDEQYF. The CDR3 DNA reads as TGTGCCAGCAGCGCCTCGGACGTGGACGAGCAGTACTTC.

This chain uses TRBV4-2 with TRBJ2-7, with TRBD1 identical over 9 bases. This CDR3 region has 16 residues. Germline V gives CDR1 LGHNA, CDR2 YNFKEQ. Unmatched junction bases numbered 9, after V lost 3 bases and J lost 3 bases. CDR3 amino acids: CASSHPGTGLVYEQYF. Here the CDR3 DNA reads TGTGCCAGCAGCCATCCCGGGACAGGGCTCGTCTACGAGCAGTACTTC.

This clone turned up a few times. The chain is built from TRBV5-5 and TRBJ2-1, with 7 bases fitting TRBD2. With 4 bases clipped from V and 4 bases from J, the junction kept 8 bases outside the gene matches. Germline values: CDR1 SGHKS, CDR2 YYEKEE (reference sequence). This CDR3 is built from 15 residues. CDR3: CASSPQWGGYNEQFF. The CDR3 DNA reads TGTGCCAGCAGCCCCCAGTGGGGGGGTTACAATGAGCAGTTCTTC.

There are many counts of this clone. This chain connects TRBV28 to TRBJ2-7; D not certain. The length of the CDR3 is 16 residues. The germline gives CDR1 MDHEN, CDR2 SYDVKM. Trimming cost V 3 bases and J 2 bases, with 17 bases left between them. The CDR3 sequence: CASSFSPSGGTYEQYF. CDR3 in DNA: TGTGCCAGCAGTTTCTCCCCCTCGGGCGGTACCTACGAGCAGTACTTC.

This clone was observed a handful of times. The J gene is TRBJ2-5, the V gene TRBV4-3; D uncertain. V was cut by 0 bases and J by 0 bases, with 8 bases left in between. CDR3 size: 15 residues. Germline-derived CDR1 and CDR2 are LGHNA and YSLEER. CDR3 bases: TGCGCCAGCAGCCAAGATGGCCAGAACCAAGAGACCCAGTACTTC. This codes for CASSQDGQNQETQYF.

The V and J genes are TRBV29-1 and TRBJ2-7, with 9 nucleotides matching TRBD1. This CDR3 has 15 residues. The V and J ends lost 6 bases and 5 bases, in that order; junction bases with no gene match: 14. Germline CDR1 and CDR2: SQVTM and ANQGSEA. CDR3 amino acids: CSVKHPGTGQNEQYF. As DNA, the CDR3 is TGCAGCGTGAAGCACCCCGGGACAGGGCAGAACGAGCAGTACTTC.

The chain is built from TRBV7-3 and TRBJ1-6; 7 bases match TRBD1. Germline V gene lookup returns CDR1 SGHTA and CDR2 FQGTGA. Germline trimming cut 5 bases from V and 10 bases from J; bases unmatched to any gene: 11. The length of the CDR3 is 15 residues. The CDR3 DNA sequence: TGTGCCAGCAGCCCGCGAGGGGGCGAAGGATCACCCCTCCACTTT. It yields the protein CASSPRGGEGSPLHF.

The V and J genes are TRBV27 and TRBJ2-5; 8 nucleotides agree with TRBD2. The V gene's germline CDR1 is MNHEY and CDR2 SMNVEV (reference sequence). The CDR3 totals 15 residues. The ends lost 4 bases at V and 7 bases at J; junction bases unmatched: 11. This chain's CDR3 is CASSYKAAGGGTQYF. The CDR3 nucleotides read TGTGCCAGCAGTTACAAGGCCGCGGGAGGTGGGACCCAGTACTTC.

The CDR3 loop reads CASSIVLRARGNTIYF. Here the CDR3 DNA reads TGTGCCAGTAGTATCGTCTTGAGGGCGCGGGGAAACACCATATATTTT. J is TRBJ1-3 and V is TRBV19; D uncertain. Germline V lookup: CDR1 LNHDA, CDR2 SQIVND (reference sequence). The V and J ends lost 3 bases and 4 bases respectively, with 16 bases between them. The CDR3 has 16 amino acids.

V and J are TRBV13 and TRBJ2-5, with TRBD1 matching 7 bases. The CDR3 is made up of 15 amino acids. V was clipped by 1 base and J by 5 bases; unmatched bases: 7. Germline V gene data show CDR1 as PRHDT and CDR2 as FYEKMQ (reference sequence). This CDR3 is CASSLVEGGPETQYF. The DNA of the CDR3 is TGTGCCAGCAGCTTAGTAGAAGGGGGCCCGGAGACCCAGTACTTC.

This chain connects TRBV5-6 to TRBJ2-7; a weak D match, TRBD1 (6 bases). V lost 4 bases and J 2 bases, leaving 16 bases between the germline ends. Germline V gene sequence: CDR1 SGHDT, CDR2 YYEEEE. This CDR3 contains 15 residues. The CDR3 region has the DNA TGTGCCAGCAGCCATCTCCGGGACACGACCTACGAGCAGTACTTC. This encodes CASSHLRDTTYEQYF.

This clone is a singleton in its sample. The chain employs TRBV7-6 and TRBJ2-7; no reliable D call. The V end was cut by 5 bases, the J end by 2 bases, with 10 bases between. This CDR3 is built from 13 residues. Germline-derived CDR1 and CDR2 are SGHVS and FNYEAQ. The CDR3 loop is CASSAPPAYEQYF. The CDR3, as DNA: TGTGCCAGCAGCGCCCCCCCCGCCTACGAGCAGTACTTC.

This clone was picked up a small number of times. The chain has TRBV2 and TRBJ2-3; 9 nucleotides agree with TRBD2. CDR3 size: 20 residues. J was trimmed by 0 bases and V by 2 bases; bases with no gene match: 15. Germline lookup yields CDR1 SNHLY and CDR2 FYNNEI. CDR3 protein: CASSERLVGTSTTSTDTQYF. The CDR3, as DNA: TGTGCCAGCAGTGAACGCCTTGTTGGGACTAGCACCACTAGCACAGATACGCAGTATTTT.

Points on this clone: Mismatch with germline at one junction end may stem from a read error. The CDR3 DNA sequence: TGTGCCAGTAGCCAAGACCCGACAGCCTCCACCGGGGAGCTGTTTTTT. This codes for CASSQDPTASTGELFF. The V call is TRBV14, the J call TRBJ2-2; D perhaps matches TRBD1 (5 bases). The CDR3 is 16 amino acids. Germline CDR1 is SGHDN and CDR2 is FVKESK.

The sample holds one count of this clone. This chain connects TRBV6-6 to TRBJ2-7, with 10 bases lining up with TRBD1. J gave up 4 bases and V 5 bases, and 5 bases lay outside the gene matches. This CDR3 region has 14 residues. CDR1 and CDR2 (germline): MNHNY, SVGAGI (reference sequence). In DNA form, the CDR3 reads TGTGCCAGCAGTGCGGGACAGGGGAAGTACGAGCAGTACTTC. Translation gives CASSAGQGKYEQYF.

The table lists this clone with a few counts. The chain couples TRBV21-1 to TRBJ2-1. TRBV21-1 is recorded as a pseudogene. The CDR3 is 13 amino acids. The CDR3 region is CARSRTPYNEQFF. In nucleotides, the CDR3 is TGTGCCCGATCGAGGACCCCCTACAATGAGCAGTTCTTC.

This clone occurred a few times. The chain uses TRBV29-1 and TRBJ1-2; 11 bases align to TRBD1. The CDR3 consists of 14 residues. Trimming took 7 bases from V and 2 from J; bases not matched to a gene: 6. Germline V gene data show CDR1 as SQVTM and CDR2 as ANQGSEA. The CDR3 is CSAGQGAVNYGYTF. The CDR3 DNA follows: TGCAGCGCCGGACAGGGGGCCGTGAACTATGGCTACACCTTC.

V is TRBV6-6 and J is TRBJ2-2, with D perhaps matching TRBD1 (5 bases). The germline CDR1 and CDR2 sequences are MNHNY and SVGAGI (reference sequence). The CDR3 runs to 14 residues. Trimming took 6 bases from V and 6 from J, leaving 14 bases between them. The CDR3 is CASSRTGAAGELFF. CDR3 bases: TGTGCCAGCAGCCGAACAGGAGCCGCCGGGGAGCTGTTTTTT.

The chain has TRBV6-6 and TRBJ2-7; the match to TRBD1 covers 9 bases. The CDR3 is 13 residues long. CDR1 is MNHNY, CDR2 SVGAGI, per germline (reference sequence). The V and J ends lost 7 bases and 5 bases, in that order; junction bases with no gene match: 6. The chain's CDR3 is CASTRQGGNEQYF. The CDR3 DNA reads TGTGCCAGCACGAGACAGGGGGGCAACGAGCAGTACTTC.

The rearrangement links TRBV5-1 to TRBJ1-1; D is uncertain. This CDR3 spans 14 amino acids. Germline V gives CDR1 SGHRS, CDR2 YFSETQ. Trimming shortened V by 1 base and J by 1 base, and 8 bases separated the two germline ends. The CDR3 DNA reads TGCGCCAGCAGCTTGACTTACGGGAACACTGAAGCTTTCTTT. This encodes CASSLTYGNTEAFF.